Below, one TCR beta chain is given with its context. As defined, naive CD8 cells were CD45RO-negative and positively selected for CCR7, with terminally differentiated effector memory CD45RA+ cells excluded. Data came from immunoSEQ multiplex PCR; TCRdb stores just in-frame clones and leaves some out. The data show 700,000 to 950,000 clones, just over 95% seen once. The data belong to a study of shared clonotypes between healthy human individuals. CDR1 is SGHNT and CDR2 is YYREEE in the germline V gene (reference sequence). V trimming: 0 bases; J trimming: 2 bases; junction bases outside the gene matches: 4. This CDR3 has 16 amino acids.

This receptor was taken from a man aged 25 to 40 in good health. The sequenced sample was naive CD8+ T cells sorted from blood. V is TRBV5-4 and J is TRBJ2-7; 11 bases match TRBD1. The CDR3 region has the DNA TGTGCCAGCAGCTTGGAGGGGGGACAGGGGGCCTACGAGCAGTACTTC. Protein sequence: CASSLEGGQGAYEQYF.